Listed below are T cell receptor beta chains from one sample, sequenced in a study of cytomegalovirus exposure and HLA in healthy donors. The data were produced by immunoSEQ multiplex PCR, yet TCRdb's version contains in-frame clones alone and is incomplete. The repertoire holds about 240,000 clones, with around 85% as singletons. What was sequenced was PBMCs. The receptors were gathered from a woman between 25 and 40 years old in good health and CMV-seropositive. Each CDR3 is given with its conserved first and last residue. A D gene is named only where the DNA matches it firmly. Clone size, where shown, is once, few, many, or a class for clones that have expanded.

D	J	V	size	length	CDR3	DNA
-	TRBJ2-3	TRBV19	few	14	CASSAWTTPNTQYF	TGTGCCAGTAGTGCGTGGACTACCCCAAATACGCAGTATTTT
-	TRBJ1-1	TRBV5-1	-	14	CASSLRGMNTEAFF	TGCGCCAGCAGCTTGAGGGGGATGAACACTGAAGCTTTCTTT
-	TRBJ1-1	TRBV7-9	-	13	CASSLILSGSAFF	TGTGCCAGCAGCTTAATCTTGTCAGGATCAGCTTTCTTT
-	TRBJ2-7	TRBV5-1	-	15	CASSLERGGSREQYF	TGCGCCAGCAGCTTGGAGAGGGGGGGTAGTAGGGAGCAGTACTTC
TRBD1	TRBJ1-3	TRBV5-1	-	18	CASSLGGTGGTSGNTIYF	TGCGCCAGCAGCTTGGGTGGGACAGGGGGAACTTCTGGAAACACCATATATTTT
-	TRBJ1-5	TRBV7-2	once	14	CASSLAGVDRPQHF	TGTGCCAGCAGCTTAGCAGGGGTGGATCGGCCCCAGCATTTT
TRBD1	TRBJ2-2	TRBV5-6	-	15	CASSLVAGGTGELFF	TGTGCCAGCAGCTTGGTGGCAGGGGGCACCGGGGAGCTGTTTTTT
TRBD1	TRBJ2-7	TRBV7-9	-	14	CASRPGTGSSEQYF	TGTGCCAGCAGGCCGGGGACAGGGAGTTCCGAGCAGTACTTC
-	TRBJ2-5	TRBV5-1	-	15	CASSLQAGQSETQYF	TGCGCCAGCAGCTTGCAGGCCGGACAATCGGAGACCCAGTACTTC
TRBD2	TRBJ2-1	TRBV5-1	-	14	CASSSGLAFNEQFF	TGCGCCAGCAGCTCGGGACTAGCCTTTAATGAGCAGTTCTTC
-	TRBJ2-1	TRBV6-1	-	15	CASSEGNGGMGEQFF	TGTGCCAGCAGTGAAGGGAATGGGGGGATGGGTGAGCAGTTCTTC
-	TRBJ1-1	TRBV28	-	15	CASLGRGLMNTEAFF	TGTGCCAGCCTCGGGAGGGGACTAATGAACACTGAAGCTTTCTTT
TRBD1	TRBJ1-1	TRBV30	once	14	CAWNSGTGGTEAFF	TGTGCCTGGAACTCCGGGACAGGGGGCACTGAAGCTTTCTTT
-	TRBJ2-5	TRBV5-6	-	15	CASSLGAAVQETQYF	TGTGCCAGCAGCTTGGGGGCAGCTGTACAAGAGACCCAGTACTTC
TRBD2	TRBJ2-1	TRBV10-3	-	16	CAISEFLRESYNEQFF	TGTGCCATCAGTGAGTTTTTGCGGGAGAGCTACAATGAGCAGTTCTTC
-	TRBJ1-3	TRBV19	-	17	CASSPWGATISGNTIYF	TGTGCCAGTAGTCCCTGGGGAGCTACCATCTCTGGAAACACCATATATTTT
TRBD2	TRBJ2-7	TRBV6-1	-	15	CASSEGRGSPYEQYF	TGTGCCAGCAGTGAAGGGCGCGGGAGCCCCTACGAGCAGTACTTC